The 7 T cell receptor beta chains below all came from one sample that was sequenced in a study of blood T cells in healthy people across ages. For the second PCR, which ran for about 7 to 11 cycles, a sample-barcoded 5' primer and a J-beta primer mix were used. Using its own MiXCR run on the 5' RACE reads, TCRdb lists one record per CDR3 protein. The sample includes about 620,000 distinct CDR3 sequences, around a fifth of them seen just once. What was sequenced was blood. The receptors were gathered from a man between 70 and 80 years old in good health.

This chain uses TRBV7-2 with TRBJ2-2, with 8 bases matching TRBD1. J lost 5 bases, V lost 4 bases, and 3 bases had no gene match. Germline assignment: CDR1 SGHTA and CDR2 FQGNSA. The CDR3 spans 14 residues. The CDR3 coding sequence is TGTGCCAGCAGCTCCCGGACAGGGACCGGGGAGCTGTTTTTT. This gives the protein CASSSRTGTGELFF.

The rearrangement uses TRBV7-2 and TRBJ2-7, with D uncertain. With 5 bases removed from V and 12 bases from J, the gap between germline ends came to 17 bases. Germline-derived CDR1 and CDR2 are SGHTA and FQGNSA. The CDR3 is made up of 12 amino acids. This CDR3 is CASSAGERSPYF. CDR3 nucleotides: TGTGCCAGCAGCGCAGGTGAGAGGAGCCCGTACTTC. Using reference TRBV7-2 and TRBJ2-7 for the parts outside the CDR3, the full variable domain is GAGVSQSPSNKVTEKGKDVELRCDPISGHTALYWYRQSLGQGLEFLIYFQGNSAPDKSGLPSDRFSAERTGGSVSTLTIQRTQQEDSAVYLCASSAGERSPYFGPGTRLTVT.

The V and J genes are TRBV5-8 and TRBJ2-5; tentatively, D is TRBD2 (6 bases). CDR1 is SGHTS and CDR2 is YDEGEE in the germline V gene. V dropped 4 bases and J dropped 4 bases, with 11 bases sitting between them. The CDR3 consists of 13 residues. CDR3 nucleotides: TGTGCCAGCAGCCGGGACTTTCTAGAGACCCAGTACTTC. Amino acid sequence: CASSRDFLETQYF.

In this sample, this clonotype turned up a few times. V is TRBV20-1 and J is TRBJ1-2; 9 nucleotides match TRBD1. This CDR3 spans 15 amino acids. Germline loops: CDR1 DFQATT, CDR2 SNEGSKA (reference sequence). Trimming took 0 bases from V and 6 from J; bases not matched to a gene: 8. DNA for the CDR3: TGCAGTGCTAGAGACGGGACAGGGTATACAGATGGCTACACCTTC. Amino acids: CSARDGTGYTDGYTF.

This clonotype was counted at least ten times. The junction shows a germline mismatch at one end, possibly a read error. V is TRBV18 and J is TRBJ2-7; TRBD1 matches 8 bases. Germline lookup yields CDR1 KGHSH and CDR2 LQKENI. The CDR3 runs 15 residues. The CDR3 loop reads CASSPGQGPFDEQYF. The CDR3 coding sequence is TGTGCTAGCTCACCAGGACAGGGCCCCTTTGACGAGCAGTACTTC.

V usage is TRBV18 and J usage is TRBJ2-5; 8 positions match TRBD1. With V trimmed by 2 bases and J by 0 bases, 2 bases remained unmatched. CDR3 length: 15 residues. Germline CDR1 is KGHSH and CDR2 is LQKENI. CDR3 loop: CASSPMTGDQETQYF. Written as DNA, the CDR3 is TGTGCCAGCTCACCAATGACAGGGGACCAAGAGACCCAGTACTTC.

This clonotype appeared once. V is TRBV12-3 or TRBV12-4 and J is TRBJ2-7, with 8 bases aligning to TRBD1. This CDR3 region has 15 residues. The junction had 6 bases not matched to a gene; V was cut back by 1 base and J by 4 bases. The CDR3 DNA reads TGTGCCAGCAGTTTAGACCAGGGGGCGCCATACGAGCAGTACTTC. Translated, it gives CASSLDQGAPYEQYF.